The T cell receptor beta chain under discussion was sequenced for a study of human T cells and chemical hapten exposure. Each CDR3 protein is one row after TCRdb ran MiXCR on the RACE reads. The table lists over 75,000 distinct CDR3 sequences, around 7% of them singletons. The sample holds a few counts of this clonotype. The V end lost 6 bases, the J end lost 8 bases, and 10 bases lay between the germline ends. CDR1 and CDR2 from the germline V gene are MNHNS and SASEGT. This CDR3 contains 11 residues. As for time point: patch test 1, 2 weeks after DPC sensitization. Treatment specified: therapeutic diphenylcyclopropenone sensitization with weekly scalp DPC.

The sample here was whole blood, taken in connection with sensitization to the hapten diphenylcyclopropenone (DPC). The TCR was taken from a woman between 25 and 40 years old with alopecia areata. Some clones in this sample may be carry-over from other donors' samples. V gene TRBV6-1 combines with J gene TRBJ1-1; no definite D call. The CDR3 protein is CASRIRIEAFF. DNA of the CDR3: TGTGCCAGCAGGATCAGAATAGAAGCTTTCTTT.